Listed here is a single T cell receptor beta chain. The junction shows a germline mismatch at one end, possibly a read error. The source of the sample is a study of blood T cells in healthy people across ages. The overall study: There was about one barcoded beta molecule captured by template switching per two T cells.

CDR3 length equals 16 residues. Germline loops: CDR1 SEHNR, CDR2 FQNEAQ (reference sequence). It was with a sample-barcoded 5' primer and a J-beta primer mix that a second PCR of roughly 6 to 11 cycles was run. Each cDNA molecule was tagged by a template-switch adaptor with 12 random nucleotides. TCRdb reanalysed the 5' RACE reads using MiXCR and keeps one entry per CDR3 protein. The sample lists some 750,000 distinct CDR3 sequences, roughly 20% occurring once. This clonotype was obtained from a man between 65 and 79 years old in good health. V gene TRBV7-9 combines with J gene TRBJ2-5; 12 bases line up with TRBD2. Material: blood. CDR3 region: CASSPWTSGISETQYF. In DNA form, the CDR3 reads TGTGCCAGCAGCCCTTGGACTAGCGGGATCTCGGAGACACAGTACTTC. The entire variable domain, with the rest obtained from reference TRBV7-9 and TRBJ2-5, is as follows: DTGVSQNPRHKITKRGQNVTFRCDPISEHNRLYWYRQTLGQGPEFLTYFQNEAQLEKSRLLSDRFSAERPKGSFSTLEIQRTEQGDSAMYLCASSPWTSGISETQYFGPGTRLLVL.